This entry concerns a single T cell receptor (beta chain). Antigen: not known. This CDR3 region has 14 residues. Germline loops: CDR1 LGHNA, CDR2 YSLEER. V was cut by 0 bases and J by 4 bases, with 7 bases left in between. The sample is drawn from a study of cytomegalovirus exposure and HLA in healthy donors. Primers: 60 Vbeta forward and 13 Jbeta reverse. Using immunoSEQ multiplex PCR, the repertoire was profiled, and TCRdb retains in-frame clones only, with some absent. The table shows about 88,000 clones, with 80% to 90% occurring only once. Findings and caveats of the study: When presence/absence was analysed, sequencing depth was taken to be roughly uniform across donors.

This sequence joins TRBV4-3 and TRBJ2-1; D might be TRBD1 (6 bases). This receptor was obtained from a man aged 18 to 30 in good health and CMV-seronegative. Sequenced: PBMCs. Here the CDR3 DNA reads TGCGCCAGCAGCCAAGAAGGGGGATACAATGAGCAGTTCTTC. Translated, it gives CASSQEGGYNEQFF.